This TCR beta chain is from a study of blood T cell repertoires in COVID-19. The overall study: Whether acute or convalescent, the COVID-19 samples came from the United States, Italy and Spain. Sources were T cells, B-cell-depleted T cells, or PBMCs; the material itself was cDNA or gDNA.

J gave up 8 bases and V 6 bases, and 6 bases lay outside the gene matches. In germline, CDR1 is MDHEN, CDR2 SYDVKM. This CDR3 contains 14 residues. In the authors' methods: Reference gene primer amplification in the assay estimated nucleated cell counts. Sequenced by immunoSEQ multiplex PCR; TCRdb stores in-frame clones only, minus some. For V, J and clone size, that table is used; D and trimming come from the DNA. This sample has nearly 300,000 clones, with about 87% found just once. The chain uses TRBV28 and TRBJ1-4; 10 positions match TRBD1. This sequence originates from a young woman who had recovered from COVID-19. Sequenced material: peripheral blood. Written as DNA, the CDR3 is TGTGCCAGCAGACGAGGACAGGGGGAAGAAAAACTGTTTTTT. This encodes CASRRGQGEEKLFF.